The 9 T cell receptor beta chains presented below share a single source sample, sequenced in a study of T cell repertoires in cytomegalovirus infection. Via MiXCR, TCRdb re-called the reads, giving one row per CDR3 protein. Here the sample spans about 680,000 distinct CDR3 sequences, 20% to 25% being singletons. The material sequenced was CD8+ T cells from PBMCs. The source of these receptors is a human donor in good health (CMV status not recorded). Some clones in this sample may be carry-over from other donors' samples.

This chain uses TRBV14 with TRBJ2-7; 9 bases are shared with TRBD2. Trimming at V came to 5 bases and at J to 3 bases, leaving 5 bases not matched to a gene. Germline CDR1 reads SGHDN; CDR2 reads FVKESK. The CDR3 totals 14 residues. Written as DNA, the CDR3 is TGTGCCAGCAGCTGGCGGGGGGGCCTCTACGAGCAGTACTTC. Protein product: CASSWRGGLYEQYF.

There are a few counts of this clonotype. The genes are TRBV7-9 and TRBJ2-7, with 8 bases lining up with TRBD2. Germline V gene lookup returns CDR1 SEHNR and CDR2 FQNEAQ (reference sequence). The CDR3 loop spans 15 amino acids. V was pared by 5 bases and J by 1 base, with 7 bases of the junction left unmatched. CDR3 loop: CASSLGSGGSYEQYF. The CDR3 DNA follows: TGTGCCAGCAGCCTCGGAAGCGGGGGATCCTACGAGCAGTACTTC. The full variable domain, rest sourced from reference TRBV7-9 and TRBJ2-7, is DTGVSQNPRHKITKRGQNVTFRCDPISEHNRLYWYRQTLGQGPEFLTYFQNEAQLEKSRLLSDRFSAERPKGSFSTLEIQRTEQGDSAMYLCASSLGSGGSYEQYFGPGTRLTVT.

CDR3 region: CSADSRDRVYNEQFF. In nucleotides, the CDR3 is TGCAGTGCTGACTCCCGGGACAGGGTTTACAATGAGCAGTTCTTC. This chain uses TRBV20-1 with TRBJ2-1; TRBD1 matches 9 bases. CDR1 DFQATT and CDR2 SNEGSKA come from the germline V gene (reference sequence). This CDR3 contains 15 residues. The ends lost 5 bases at V and 4 bases at J; junction bases unmatched: 9.

The sample holds many counts of this clonotype. This chain connects TRBV7-8 to TRBJ2-7; D unclear. Looked up from germline, CDR1 is SGHVS and CDR2 is FQNEAQ. This CDR3 region has 12 residues. Trimming took off 5 bases at V and 4 bases at J, with 9 bases between the two ends. CDR3 sequence: CASSLIAYEQYF. The CDR3 nucleotides read TGTGCCAGCAGCCTGATAGCTTACGAGCAGTACTTC. Based on the CDR3 plus reference TRBV7-8 and TRBJ2-7, the full variable domain is GAGVSQSPRYKVAKRGQDVALRCDPISGHVSLFWYQQALGQGPEFLTYFQNEAQLDKSGLPSDRFFAERPEGSVSTLKIQRTQQEDSAVYLCASSLIAYEQYFGPGTRLTVT.

The chain is built from TRBV6-5 and TRBJ2-3; a possible D gene is TRBD1 (5 bases). The V end lost 1 base, the J end lost 4 bases, and 12 bases lay between the germline ends. CDR1 and CDR2 from the germline V gene are MNHEY and SVGAGI. This CDR3 region has 15 residues. In nucleotides, the CDR3 is TGTGCCAGCAGTTACTTTCTATCGACAGCAGATACGCAGTATTTT. Translating it yields CASSYFLSTADTQYF.

A few counts support this clonotype. V and J are TRBV28 and TRBJ2-5, with 10 bases lining up with TRBD2. The V and J ends lost 0 bases and 5 bases, in that order; junction bases with no gene match: 12. In germline, CDR1 is MDHEN, CDR2 SYDVKM. The CDR3 covers 18 residues. The CDR3 loop reads CASSLCEGSGGPGETQYF. CDR3 sequence (DNA): TGTGCCAGCAGTTTATGCGAGGGTAGCGGGGGGCCGGGGGAGACCCAGTACTTC.

The J gene is TRBJ1-2, the V gene TRBV28; 7 nucleotides align to TRBD1. V dropped 7 bases and J dropped 8; count of bases not matched to a gene: 16. Germline loops: CDR1 MDHEN, CDR2 SYDVKM. The CDR3 consists of 15 residues. Written as DNA, the CDR3 is TGTGCCAGCAACCCCCCCAGGGGGATCTGGTGGGGCTACACCTTC. Translation gives CASNPPRGIWWGYTF.

V is TRBV28 and J is TRBJ2-1; D tentatively fits TRBD1 or TRBD2 (5 bases each). The V gene's germline CDR1 is MDHEN and CDR2 SYDVKM. With 3 bases removed from V and 2 bases from J, the gap between germline ends came to 23 bases. This CDR3 is built from 19 residues. Here the CDR3 DNA reads TGTGCCAGCAGTTTCCCAGGGTATGGGACCCCTACAACCTACAATGAGCAGTTCTTC. Translation: CASSFPGYGTPTTYNEQFF. Based on the CDR3 plus reference TRBV28 and TRBJ2-1, the full variable domain is DVKVTQSSRYLVKRTGEKVFLECVQDMDHENMFWYRQDPGLGLRLIYFSYDVKMKEKGDIPEGYSVSREKKERFSLILESASTNQTSMYLCASSFPGYGTPTTYNEQFFGPGTRLTVL.

The chain uses TRBV9 and TRBJ2-6; D not resolved. V was cut by 3 bases and J by 5 bases, with 18 bases left in between. The CDR3 is 17 residues long. CDR1 and CDR2 from the germline V gene are SGDLS and YYNGEE. CDR3 nucleotides: TGTGCCAGCAGCGATGAGAAGACCTCGGCGAGGGCCAACGTCCTGACTTTC. Residues: CASSDEKTSARANVLTF.